This TCR beta chain was recorded in a study of vaccination and CD4 T cells after COVID-19. The CDR3 loop spans 15 amino acids. CDR1 SGHRS and CDR2 YFSETQ come from the germline V gene. Losses at the gene ends were 2 bases for V and 4 bases for J; bases not matched to a gene: 2. As for treatment: approximately 11-day PBMC culture with coronavirus spike peptide pools or control peptides (ViraFEST assay). Collection of the unexposed donor's CD4+ T cells took place before the COVID-19 pandemic (2011-2018). This clonotype is large in the sample. Its antigen is still unknown. Sequencing of cultured CD4+ T cell DNA used the Oncomine TCR Beta short-read assay. TCRdb reprocessed the PCR reads with MiXCR, giving one entry per CDR3 protein. Of 650 to 850 distinct CDR3 sequences in the sample, about 14% are singletons; the top ten hold approximately 33%.

This chain connects TRBV5-1 to TRBJ2-2; 10 positions agree with TRBD2. Sequencing input: CD4+ T cells from blood, cultured in vitro. The receptor comes from a human donor in good health. As DNA, the CDR3 is TGCGCCAGCAGCTTACCTAGCGGGGGCACCGGGGAGCTGTTTTTT. Protein: CASSLPSGGTGELFF.